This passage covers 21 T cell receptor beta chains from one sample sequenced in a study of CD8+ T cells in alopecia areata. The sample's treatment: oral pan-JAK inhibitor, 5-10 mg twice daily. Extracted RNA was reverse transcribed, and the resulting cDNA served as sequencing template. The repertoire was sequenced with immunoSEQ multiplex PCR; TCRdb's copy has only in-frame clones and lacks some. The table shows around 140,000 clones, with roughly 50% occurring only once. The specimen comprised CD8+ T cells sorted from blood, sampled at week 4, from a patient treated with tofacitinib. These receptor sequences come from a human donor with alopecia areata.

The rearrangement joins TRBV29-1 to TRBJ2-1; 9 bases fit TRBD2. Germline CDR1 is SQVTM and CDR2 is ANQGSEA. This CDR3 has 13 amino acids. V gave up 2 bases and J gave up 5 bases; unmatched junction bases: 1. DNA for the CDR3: TGCAGCGTTGAAACTAGCGGGCACAATGAGCAGTTCTTC. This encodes CSVETSGHNEQFF.

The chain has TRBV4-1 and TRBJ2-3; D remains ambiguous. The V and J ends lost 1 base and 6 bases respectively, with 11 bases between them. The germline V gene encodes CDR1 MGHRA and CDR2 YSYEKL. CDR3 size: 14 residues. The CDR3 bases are TGCGCCAGCAGCCAAGTTCAACTCACCGATACGCAGTATTTT. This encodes CASSQVQLTDTQYF.

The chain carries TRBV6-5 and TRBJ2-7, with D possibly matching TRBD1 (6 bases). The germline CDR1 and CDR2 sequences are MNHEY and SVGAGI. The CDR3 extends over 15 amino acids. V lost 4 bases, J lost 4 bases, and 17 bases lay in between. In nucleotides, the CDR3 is TGTGCCAGCAGTTCTACGGGACACGCCGGTTACGAGCAGTACTTC. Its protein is CASSSTGHAGYEQYF.

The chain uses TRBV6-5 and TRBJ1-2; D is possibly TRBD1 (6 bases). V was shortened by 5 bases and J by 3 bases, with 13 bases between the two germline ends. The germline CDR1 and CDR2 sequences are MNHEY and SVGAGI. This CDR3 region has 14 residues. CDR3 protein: CASSPQQGDYGYTF. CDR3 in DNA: TGTGCCAGCAGTCCTCAACAGGGTGACTATGGCTACACCTTC.

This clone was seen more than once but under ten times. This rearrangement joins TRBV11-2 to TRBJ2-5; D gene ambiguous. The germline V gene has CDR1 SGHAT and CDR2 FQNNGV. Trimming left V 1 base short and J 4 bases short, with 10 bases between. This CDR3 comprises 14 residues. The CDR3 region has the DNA TGTGCCAGCAGCTTAGTTGGCCTAACAGAGACCCAGTACTTC. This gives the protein CASSLVGLTETQYF. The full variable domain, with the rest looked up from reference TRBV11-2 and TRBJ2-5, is EAGVAQSPRYKIIEKRQSVAFWCNPISGHATLYWYQQILGQGPKLLIQFQNNGVVDDSQLPKDRFSAERLKGVDSTLKIQPAKLEDSAVYLCASSLVGLTETQYFGPGTRLLVL.

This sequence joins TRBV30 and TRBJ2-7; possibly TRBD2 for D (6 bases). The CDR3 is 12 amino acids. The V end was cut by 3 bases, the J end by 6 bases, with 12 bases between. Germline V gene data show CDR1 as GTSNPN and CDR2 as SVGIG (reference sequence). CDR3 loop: CAWSDGGGEQYF. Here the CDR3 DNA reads TGTGCCTGGAGCGACGGGGGAGGCGAGCAGTACTTC.

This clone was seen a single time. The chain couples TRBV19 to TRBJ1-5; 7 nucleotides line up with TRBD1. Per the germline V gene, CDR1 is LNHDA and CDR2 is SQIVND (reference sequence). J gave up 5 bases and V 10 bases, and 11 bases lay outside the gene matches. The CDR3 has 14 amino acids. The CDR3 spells CATSDRWGDQPQHF. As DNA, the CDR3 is TGTGCCACCTCGGACAGGTGGGGGGATCAGCCCCAGCATTTT.

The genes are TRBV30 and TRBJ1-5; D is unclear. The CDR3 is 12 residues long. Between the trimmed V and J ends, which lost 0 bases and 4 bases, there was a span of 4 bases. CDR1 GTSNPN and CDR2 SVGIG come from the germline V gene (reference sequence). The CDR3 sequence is CAWSVQNQPQHF. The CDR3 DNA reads TGTGCCTGGAGTGTACAGAATCAGCCCCAGCATTTT.

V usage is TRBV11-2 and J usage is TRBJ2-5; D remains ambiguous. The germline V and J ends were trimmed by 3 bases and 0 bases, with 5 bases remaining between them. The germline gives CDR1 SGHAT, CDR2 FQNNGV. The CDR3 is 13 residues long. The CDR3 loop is CASSLAYQETQYF. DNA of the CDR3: TGTGCCAGCAGCTTGGCGTACCAAGAGACCCAGTACTTC.

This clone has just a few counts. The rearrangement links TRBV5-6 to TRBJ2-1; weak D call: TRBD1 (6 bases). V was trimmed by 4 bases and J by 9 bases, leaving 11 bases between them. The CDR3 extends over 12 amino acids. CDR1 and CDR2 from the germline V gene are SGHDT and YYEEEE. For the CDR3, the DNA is TGTGCCAGCAGCCCTGGGGGCCCTGAGCAGTTCTTC. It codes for CASSPGGPEQFF.

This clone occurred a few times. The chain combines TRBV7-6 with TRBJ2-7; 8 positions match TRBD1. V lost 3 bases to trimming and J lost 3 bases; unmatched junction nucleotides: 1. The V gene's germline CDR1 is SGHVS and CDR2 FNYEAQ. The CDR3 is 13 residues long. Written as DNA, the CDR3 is TGTGCCAGCAGCTTTGGGACAGGCTACGAGCAGTACTTC. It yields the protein CASSFGTGYEQYF.

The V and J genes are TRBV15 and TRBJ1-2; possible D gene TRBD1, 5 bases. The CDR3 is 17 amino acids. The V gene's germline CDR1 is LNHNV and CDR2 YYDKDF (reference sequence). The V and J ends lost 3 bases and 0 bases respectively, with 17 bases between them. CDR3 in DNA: TGTGCCACCAGCAGGGGCCCCCCGACAGAAACTAACTATGGCTACACCTTC. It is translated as CATSRGPPTETNYGYTF. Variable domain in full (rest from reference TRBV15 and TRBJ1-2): DAMVIQNPRYQVTQFGKPVTLSCSQTLNHNVMYWYQQKSSQAPKLLFHYYDKDFNNEADTPDNFQSRRPNTSFCFLDIRSPGLGDTAMYLCATSRGPPTETNYGYTFGSGTRLTVV.

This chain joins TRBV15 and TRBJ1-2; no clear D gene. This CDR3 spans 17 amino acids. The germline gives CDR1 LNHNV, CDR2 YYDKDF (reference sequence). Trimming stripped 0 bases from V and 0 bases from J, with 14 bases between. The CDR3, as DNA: TGTGCCACCAGCAGAGATCCAGGAGACCCCACTAACTATGGCTACACCTTC. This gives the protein CATSRDPGDPTNYGYTF. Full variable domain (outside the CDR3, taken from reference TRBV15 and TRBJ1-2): DAMVIQNPRYQVTQFGKPVTLSCSQTLNHNVMYWYQQKSSQAPKLLFHYYDKDFNNEADTPDNFQSRRPNTSFCFLDIRSPGLGDTAMYLCATSRDPGDPTNYGYTFGSGTRLTVV.

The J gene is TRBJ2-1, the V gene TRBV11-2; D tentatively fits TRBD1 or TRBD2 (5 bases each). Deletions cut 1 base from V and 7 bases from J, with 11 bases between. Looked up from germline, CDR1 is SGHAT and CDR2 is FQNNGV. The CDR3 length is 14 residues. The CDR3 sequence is CASSLVYGGNEQFF. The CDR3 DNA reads TGTGCCAGCAGCTTAGTTTATGGGGGTAATGAGCAGTTCTTC.

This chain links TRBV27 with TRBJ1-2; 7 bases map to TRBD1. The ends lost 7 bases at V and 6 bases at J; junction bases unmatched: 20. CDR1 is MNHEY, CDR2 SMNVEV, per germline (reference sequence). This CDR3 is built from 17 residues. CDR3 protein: CASTSRLAKQGRDGYTF. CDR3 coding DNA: TGTGCCAGCACCTCACGCTTAGCCAAACAGGGGAGGGATGGCTACACCTTC.

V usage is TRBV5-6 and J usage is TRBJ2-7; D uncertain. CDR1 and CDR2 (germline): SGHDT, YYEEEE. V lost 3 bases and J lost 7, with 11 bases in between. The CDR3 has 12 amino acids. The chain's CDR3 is CASSYGRREQYF. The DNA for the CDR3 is TGTGCCAGCAGCTACGGACGCCGGGAGCAGTACTTC.

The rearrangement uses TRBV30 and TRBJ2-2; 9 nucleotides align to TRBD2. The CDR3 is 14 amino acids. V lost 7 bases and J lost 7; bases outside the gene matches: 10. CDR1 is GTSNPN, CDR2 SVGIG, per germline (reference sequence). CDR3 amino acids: CASLAGRQGGELFF. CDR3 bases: TGTGCCTCCCTAGCGGGGAGGCAGGGCGGGGAGCTGTTTTTT.

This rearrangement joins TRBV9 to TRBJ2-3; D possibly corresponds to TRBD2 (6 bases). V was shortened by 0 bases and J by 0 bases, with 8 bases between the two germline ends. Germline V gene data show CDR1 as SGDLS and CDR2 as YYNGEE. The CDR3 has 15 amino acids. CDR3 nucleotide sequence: TGTGCCAGCAGCGTAGGGGGACTTAGCACAGATACGCAGTATTTT. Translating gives CASSVGGLSTDTQYF.

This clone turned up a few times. The chain's CDR3 is CAWSVRVRWDTEAFF. The CDR3 DNA reads TGTGCCTGGAGTGTACGTGTCAGATGGGACACTGAAGCTTTCTTT. This chain links TRBV30 with TRBJ1-1; D ambiguous. V was trimmed by 0 bases and J by 3 bases, leaving 14 bases between them. The CDR3 length is 15 residues. Germline CDR1 reads GTSNPN; CDR2 reads SVGIG (reference sequence).

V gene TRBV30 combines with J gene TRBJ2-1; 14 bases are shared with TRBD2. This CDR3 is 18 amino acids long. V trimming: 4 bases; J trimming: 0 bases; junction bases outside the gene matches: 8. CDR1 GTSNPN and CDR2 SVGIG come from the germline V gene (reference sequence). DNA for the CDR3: TGTGCCTGGACGGGACTAGCGGGGGCCCTGGCCTCCTACAATGAGCAGTTCTTC. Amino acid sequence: CAWTGLAGALASYNEQFF.

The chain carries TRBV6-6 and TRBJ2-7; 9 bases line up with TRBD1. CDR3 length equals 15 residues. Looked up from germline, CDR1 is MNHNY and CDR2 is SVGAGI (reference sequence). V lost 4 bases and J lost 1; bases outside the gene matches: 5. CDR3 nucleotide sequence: TGTGCCAGCAGTTCCAGGGACAGGGTATCCTACGAGCAGTACTTC. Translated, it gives CASSSRDRVSYEQYF.